This T cell receptor (beta chain) is drawn from a study of T cells in Graves' hyperthyroidism and ophthalmopathy (dated by TCRdb to about 2019). The study in broad terms: Peripheral blood was sampled at the time of initial diagnosis, prior to any treatment. TCR V-J signatures able to tell the groups apart were searched for in a discovery cohort of 100 or so patients, of whom over 40 had Graves' ophthalmopathy and roughly 59 had stable Graves' hyperthyroidism. In about 6 Graves' hyperthyroidism patients, the study also compared T-cell repertoires from thyroid tissue with T-cell repertoires from blood. The paper reports TCR Vbeta CDR3 sequencing of more than 120 peripheral blood samples: 43 ophthalmopathy, roughly 74 hyperthyroidism and approximately 17 progressor patients. After sampling, hyperthyroidism patients received methimazole starting at 30 mg daily, and ophthalmopathy patients received high-dose intravenous methylprednisolone. The 100 or so discovery patients were randomly split 7:3 into training and test sets. Whether ophthalmopathy could be predicted prospectively was tested in an independent validation cohort made up of under 20 hyperthyroidism patients plus 17 patients who later progressed to ophthalmopathy. Beyond this particular receptor, the publication reports: Most expanded thyroid clonotypes (frequency above 0.001) were also found in blood, which suggests that blood repertoires may mirror thyroid immune responses. A 13 V-J signature model separated ophthalmopathy from stable hyperthyroidism, with around 88% sensitivity and roughly 84% specificity in cross-validation and 80%/75% in testing. Sample size was not statistically predetermined, and blinding of investigators to group allocation was not performed. In validation, the model predicted progression to ophthalmopathy a median of around six months before onset, with over 60% sensitivity and roughly 73% specificity.

Moderately to severely active disease, a Clinical Activity Score of at least 3, a NOSPECS grade of at least 4, and a duration under 3 months were present in ophthalmopathy patients. Patients with uncontrolled infections, other autoimmune diseases, pregnancy or lactation were excluded. Diagnoses were established on the basis of clinical symptoms, serum thyroxine and TRAb, thyroid ultrasound, and orbital computed tomography. PBMCs were separated from 8 to 10 ml of fresh peripheral blood using Ficoll-Paque density gradient centrifugation. Total RNA was extracted using Trizol reagent, and RNA quality was assessed on an Agilent 2100 Bioanalyzer. Remarks on this clonotype: Its antigen specificity is not known. No base quality information exists; no much larger clone differs at one position.

The germline V gene supplies CDR1 SGHRS and CDR2 YFSETQ. Compared with germline, V lacks 0 bases and J lacks 4 bases; bases without a gene match: 7. The CDR3 contains 15 residues, cysteine and phenylalanine counted. Only the CDR3 region is kept as DNA, spanning 45 bases read in frame from base 1. The TCR beta CDR3 regions were amplified from RNA transcripts. The first round of RT-PCR for the TCR CDR3 was performed with the HTBI primer set and the Qiagen OneStep RT-PCR kit. The libraries were constructed in a second round of multiplex PCR and then size-selected and purified. Libraries were sequenced paired-end with 100 bp reads on an Illumina HiSeq2000. In the original analysis: SOAPnuke was used to process the raw data, with reads discarded if the reads contained adapters or uncalled bases, had a mean Phred below 15, or lacked an exact constant-primer or identifier match. COPE v1.2.5 was used to merge the high-quality paired reads, and each unique nucleotide sequence was defined as a clonotype. Clonotypes were aligned to IMGT TRBV, TRBD and TRBJ reference segments using MiTCR v1.1. Only V-J combinations with frequency above 0.0001, covering approximately 99% of repertoires, were analysed. The TCS score was defined as the ratio of F50 (clonal expansion) to E x V (chaos), calculated using BLOSUM62-based TCRdist between CDR3 peptides within each V-J. Welch's t-statistics and random forest reduced roughly 500 V-J features to roughly 13, which were used in a naive Bayes classifier (R e1071). The public reads were reanalyzed by TCRdb: fastp trimming at Q25, MiXCR alignment, in-frame beta chains only. Identical CDR3 protein sequences are pooled into one entry, listed with their most common genes and DNA. The V and J calls and clone size are TCRdb's, not the authors'. The sample data list 250,000 to 300,000 distinct CDR3 sequences, and roughly 19% of these were observed just once. The ten largest clonotypes hold 39% of the sample.

The receptor's source is a middle-aged man with Graves' ophthalmopathy. The sequenced material came from blood. The chain couples TRBV5-1 to TRBJ2-7, with 7 bases matching TRBD1. The bases read TGCGCCAGCAGCTTGGCGGCAGGGGGAACTTACGAGCAGTACTTC. It specifies CASSLAAGGTYEQYF.